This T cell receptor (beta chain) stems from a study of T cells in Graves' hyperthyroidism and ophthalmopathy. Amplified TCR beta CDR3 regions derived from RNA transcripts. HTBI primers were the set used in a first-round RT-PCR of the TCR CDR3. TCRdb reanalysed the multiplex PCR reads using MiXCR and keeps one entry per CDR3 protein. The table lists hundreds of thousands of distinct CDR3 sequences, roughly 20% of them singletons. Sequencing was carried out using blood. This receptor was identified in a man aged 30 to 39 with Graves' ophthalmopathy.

CDR3 sequence: CASSPWGENTEAFF. The CDR3 DNA is TGTGCCAGCAGTCCCTGGGGGGAGAACACTGAAGCTTTCTTT. The V call is TRBV28, the J call TRBJ1-1; maybe TRBD1 (5 bases). V dropped 5 bases and J dropped 1 base, with 11 bases sitting between them. Germline assignment: CDR1 MDHEN and CDR2 SYDVKM. This CDR3 is 14 amino acids long.